The 3 T cell receptor beta chains given below trace back to one sample, sequenced in a study of cytomegalovirus exposure and HLA in healthy donors. It was with 60 Vbeta and 13 Jbeta primers that the PCR ran. Assay used: immunoSEQ multiplex PCR; TCRdb lists only in-frame clones, some missing. The table records 130,000 to 150,000 clones, around three quarters of them present only once. Input material: PBMCs. These receptor sequences come from a man aged 35 to 55 in good health and CMV-seropositive.

The table lists this clone with a count of one. V is TRBV18 and J is TRBJ2-5; TRBD1 is a possible D gene (6 bases). Gene TRBJ2-7 matches the end of the DNA better, so the J call may be wrong. The germline V gene has CDR1 KGHSH and CDR2 LQKENI. The CDR3 consists of 14 residues. The CDR3 protein is CASSPPTGSYEQYF. The DNA of the CDR3 is TGTGCCAGCTCACCCCCGACAGGCTCCTACGAGCAGTACTTC.

CDR3 in amino acids: CASSQEGDGSRKKLFF. In nucleotides, the CDR3 is TGTGCCAGCAGCCAAGAGGGGGACGGGAGTAGGAAAAAACTGTTTTTT. This chain connects TRBV4-2 to TRBJ1-4; TRBD1 is a possible D gene (5 bases). V lost 0 bases, J lost 9 bases, and 17 bases lay in between. This CDR3 region has 16 residues. CDR1 and CDR2 from the germline V gene are LGHNA and YNFKEQ.

The rearrangement links TRBV19 to TRBJ1-5; unclear D gene. Germline lookup yields CDR1 LNHDA and CDR2 SQIVND (reference sequence). V lost 6 bases to trimming and J lost 0 bases, with 21 bases between them. The CDR3 contains 18 residues. The CDR3 DNA reads TGTGCCAGTAGCCTAGTTCAAGGTGTGGATTATAGCAATCAGCCCCAGCATTTT. Encoded protein: CASSLVQGVDYSNQPQHF.